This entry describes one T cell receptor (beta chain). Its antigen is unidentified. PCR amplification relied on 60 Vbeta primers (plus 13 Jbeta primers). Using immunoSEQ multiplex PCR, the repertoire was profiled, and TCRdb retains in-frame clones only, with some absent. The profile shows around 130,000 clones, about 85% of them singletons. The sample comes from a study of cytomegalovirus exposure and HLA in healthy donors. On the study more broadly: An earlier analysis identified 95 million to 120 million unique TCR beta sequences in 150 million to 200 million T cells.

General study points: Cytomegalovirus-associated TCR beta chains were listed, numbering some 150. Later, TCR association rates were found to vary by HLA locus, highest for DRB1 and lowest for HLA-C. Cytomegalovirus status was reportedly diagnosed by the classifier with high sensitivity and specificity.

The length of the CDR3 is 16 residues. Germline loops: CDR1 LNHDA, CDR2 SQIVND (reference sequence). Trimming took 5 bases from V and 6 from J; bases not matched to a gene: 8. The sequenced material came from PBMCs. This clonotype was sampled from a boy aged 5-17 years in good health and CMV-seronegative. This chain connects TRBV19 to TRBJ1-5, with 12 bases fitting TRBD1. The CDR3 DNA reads TGTGCCAGTAGTTTCTCCGGGACAGGGGGCAGTCAGCCCCAGCATTTT. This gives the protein CASSFSGTGGSQPQHF.